Here is one T cell receptor beta chain with its context. This clonotype was observed once. It has no known antigen specificity. The input lacks base qualities; no much larger clone sits a single base away. Just one read gives weak support. This sample was included in a study of T cells in Graves' hyperthyroidism and ophthalmopathy (dated by TCRdb to the late 2010s). With respect to the entire study: Peripheral blood samples were taken at initial diagnosis, before any treatment was given. To identify distinguishing TCR V-J signatures, a discovery cohort of around 100 patients was used, comprising some 45 with Graves' ophthalmopathy and 57 with stable Graves' hyperthyroidism. Prospective prediction of ophthalmopathy was tested in an independent validation cohort consisting of roughly 19 hyperthyroidism patients and more than 15 patients who later progressed to ophthalmopathy. The approximately 97 discovery patients were randomly divided into training and test sets at a 7:3 ratio. In about 6 Graves' hyperthyroidism patients, the study also compared T-cell repertoires from thyroid tissue with T-cell repertoires from blood. After blood sampling, hyperthyroidism patients were treated with methimazole at a starting dose of 30 mg daily, and ophthalmopathy patients were treated with high-dose intravenous methylprednisolone. The paper reports TCR Vbeta CDR3 sequencing of 135 peripheral blood samples: approximately 41 ophthalmopathy, under 85 hyperthyroidism and about 17 progressor patients.

CDR1 and CDR2, looked up from the germline V gene, are SGHRS and YFSETQ. Clipping removes 2 bases from V and 3 bases from J, with 17 as the unmatched junction base count. From the cysteine up to the phenylalanine, the CDR3 has a length of 19 residues. Here the CDR3 DNA is all that survives: 57 bases in frame from base 1. Paper-wide results and their limitations: A model built on a 13 V-J signature distinguished ophthalmopathy from stable hyperthyroidism, reaching 85% to 90% sensitivity and 81.08% specificity in cross-validation and 80%/75% in testing. In validation, the model predicted progression to ophthalmopathy a median of roughly 6.1 months before onset, with about 70% sensitivity and around 76% specificity. No statistical method was used to fix the sample size in advance, and group allocation was not hidden from the investigators. Most expanded thyroid clonotypes (frequency above 0.001) were also detected in blood, a finding suggesting that blood repertoires may reflect thyroid immune responses.

Hyperthyroidism patients were aged 18 to 65 years and newly diagnosed, with disease duration of less than 2 months. Patients with uncontrolled infections, other autoimmune diseases, pregnancy or lactation were excluded. Diagnoses were based on clinical symptoms, serum thyroxine and TRAb, thyroid ultrasound and orbital computed tomography. For progressor patients, blood was drawn at the first diagnosis of hyperthyroidism, before any ophthalmopathy symptoms had appeared. Ficoll-Paque density gradient centrifugation was used to isolate PBMCs from about 9.4 ml of fresh peripheral blood. Patients classed as progressors first received a Graves' hyperthyroidism diagnosis and then went on to develop ophthalmopathy during follow-up. Total RNA was extracted using Trizol reagent, and RNA quality was assessed on an Agilent 2100 Bioanalyzer. Amplification of TCR beta CDR3 regions was carried out from RNA transcripts. The first round of RT-PCR for the TCR CDR3 was performed with the HTBI primer set and the Qiagen OneStep RT-PCR kit. Libraries were constructed in a second round of multiplex PCR, after which size selection and purification were carried out. The libraries were sequenced on an Illumina HiSeq2000 using paired-end 100 bp reads. As for the original processing: SOAPnuke was used to process the raw data, throwing out any read that contained adapters or uncalled bases, had a mean Phred below 15, or lacked an exact constant-primer or identifier match. COPE v1.2.5 was used to merge the high-quality paired reads, and each unique nucleotide sequence was defined as a clonotype. MiTCR v1.1 was used to align clonotypes to the IMGT TRBV, TRBD and TRBJ reference segments. Only V-J combinations with frequency above 0.0001, covering 99% to 99.2% of repertoires, were analysed. A TCS score was defined as the ratio between F50 (clonal expansion) and ExV (chaos), using BLOSUM62-based TCRdist between CDR3 peptides within each V-J. Welch's t-statistics and random forest reduced roughly 540 V-J features to 13, which were used in a naive Bayes classifier (R e1071). TCRdb took the public reads, trimmed them with fastp at Q25, ran MiXCR for clone calling and kept in-frame beta chains. All rows with the same CDR3 protein become a single entry with the most common DNA and genes. Here the V and J calls rest on TCRdb's processing, not on the authors' analysis. Recorded for this sample are 380,000 or so distinct CDR3 sequences; roughly 12% of them occurred a single time. The ten largest clonotypes hold 20% of the sample.

The sequence is built from TRBV5-1 and TRBJ2-7; 10 junctional bases match TRBD1. The clonotype was recovered from a man aged 25 to 40 with Graves' hyperthyroidism that later progressed to Graves' ophthalmopathy. The sample consisted of blood. The CDR3 region: CASSFFLPGQGSSNYEQYF. The DNA sequence is as follows: TGCGCCAGCAGCTTTTTCTTACCGGGACAGGGGTCATCAAACTACGAGCAGTACTTC.